This TCR beta chain was captured by sequencing in a study of blood T cell repertoires in COVID-19. Whole-study context: Acute and convalescent COVID-19 samples came from the United States, Italy and Spain. T cells, B-cell-depleted T cells, or PBMCs provided the cDNA or gDNA that served as material.

As originally analysed: By means of reference gene primer amplification, nucleated cell counts were estimated. Assay: immunoSEQ multiplex PCR; the TCRdb copy retains only in-frame clones and omits some. The V and J calls and clone size are taken from that table; D and trimming were inferred from the DNA. The sample comprises about 80,000 clones, about 72% of which are singletons, and more than 15% rests with the top ten. With V trimmed by 1 base and J by 4 bases, 5 bases remained unmatched. This CDR3 is built from 15 residues. Germline V gene sequence: CDR1 SGHKS, CDR2 YYEKEE (reference sequence). The source material was peripheral blood. The J gene is TRBJ2-1, the V gene TRBV5-5; TRBD2 matches 7 bases. The clonotype was recovered from a man aged 70-80 years with active or convalescent COVID-19. The CDR3 protein is CASSLSLAEYNEQFF. In DNA, the CDR3 is TGTGCCAGCAGCTTGAGTCTAGCGGAATACAATGAGCAGTTCTTC.